This T cell receptor (beta chain) was captured in a study of T-cell reconstitution after alpha-beta-depleted transplantation in children. The CDR3 runs to 15 residues. V was shortened by 3 bases and J by 7 bases, with 16 bases between the two germline ends. Germline V CDR1 and CDR2: SGDLS, YYNGEE. A library of TCRbeta sequences, prepared with unique molecular identifiers, was generated. One entry per CDR3 protein results from TCRdb running MiXCR on the PCR reads. The sample lists a few hundred thousand distinct CDR3 sequences; around a tenth were seen once. This clonotype was observed at least ten times. The antigen is undetermined. Study-wide findings and caveats: One year post-transplant, T-cell counts and diversity were largely derived from T cells produced anew.

Specimen: PBMCs, collected before TCRalphabeta/CD19-depleted stem cell transplant. The gene calls are TRBV9 and TRBJ2-2, with TRBD2 as a possible D gene (6 bases). The clonotype originates from a boy younger than two with acute myeloid leukemia, due to receive a stem cell transplant. In nucleotides, the CDR3 is TGTGCCAGCAGCGCATGGGACCCCGGGGGCGGGGAGCTGTTTTTT. Its translation: CASSAWDPGGGELFF.